This T cell receptor beta chain was recovered during a study of blood T cell repertoires in COVID-19. As for the study in general: From T cells, B-cell-depleted T cells, or PBMCs came the material, which was cDNA or gDNA.

TCRdb's table, derived via immunoSEQ multiplex PCR, lists solely in-frame clones and lacks some. The sample has fewer than 400,000 clones; 89% are singletons. The source is a man in his sixties who had recovered from COVID-19. Sequencing was carried out using PBMCs or T cells enriched from blood (not recorded which).

CDR3 sequence: CASSPGWEVGKNIQYF. CDR3 DNA sequence: TGTGCCAGTAGTCCGGGGTGGGAGGTCGGCAAAAACATTCAGTACTTC. This chain connects TRBV19 to TRBJ2-4, with TRBD2 as a possible D gene (6 bases). The CDR3 loop spans 16 amino acids. Germline V gives CDR1 LNHDA, CDR2 SQIVND (reference sequence). The V end was cut by 5 bases, the J end by 3 bases, with 17 bases between.